Listed here are 11 T cell receptor beta chains from one sample, sequenced in a study of blood T cell repertoires in COVID-19. Sequenced by immunoSEQ multiplex PCR; TCRdb stores in-frame clones only, minus some. The repertoire has some 80,000 clones, around 80% of them found once; the top ten carry roughly 7.3%. Sequencing was performed on peripheral blood. The receptors were sampled from a human donor in a cohort sampled during active COVID-19.

Only one count was recorded for this clone. The chain links TRBV6-5 to TRBJ2-7, with TRBD1 matching 7 bases. CDR3 length equals 16 residues. With 0 bases clipped from V and 2 bases from J, the junction kept 7 bases outside the gene matches. The germline V gene encodes CDR1 MNHEY and CDR2 SVGAGI. CDR3 protein: CASSYSWDSKAYEQYF. The CDR3 nucleotides read TGTGCCAGCAGTTACTCGTGGGACAGCAAAGCCTACGAGCAGTACTTC.

CDR3 region: CASSLDPGGATGELFF. Written as DNA, the CDR3 is TGTGCCAGCAGCTTGGATCCAGGGGGCGCGACCGGGGAGCTGTTTTTT. The chain uses TRBV5-4 and TRBJ2-2, with 8 bases fitting TRBD1. V shed 0 bases and J 5 bases; nucleotides not matched to a gene: 6. The germline V gene encodes CDR1 SGHNT and CDR2 YYREEE (reference sequence). The CDR3 has 16 residues.

V is TRBV25-1 and J is TRBJ1-3, with 10 nucleotides matching TRBD1. The CDR3 loop spans 15 amino acids. CDR1 and CDR2 from the germline V gene are MGHDK and SYGVNS. Losses at the gene ends were 3 bases for V and 4 bases for J; bases not matched to a gene: 3. As DNA, the CDR3 is TGTGCCAGCAGTGACGGGACAGGGGTCGGAAACACCATATATTTT. It translates to CASSDGTGVGNTIYF.

The chain employs TRBV6-5 and TRBJ1-5; 7 bases are a match to TRBD1. This CDR3 is built from 11 residues. CDR1 and CDR2 from the germline V gene are MNHEY and SVGAGI. V gave up 6 bases and J gave up 9 bases; unmatched junction bases: 2. The CDR3: CASSRQGPQHF. The CDR3 DNA reads TGTGCCAGCAGCCGACAGGGGCCCCAGCATTTT.

The gene calls are TRBV4-1 and TRBJ1-3; 8 bases agree with TRBD1. CDR3 length equals 14 residues. Germline V CDR1 and CDR2: MGHRA, YSYEKL. The ends lost 1 base at V and 6 bases at J; junction bases unmatched: 2. The CDR3 nucleotides are TGCGCCAGCAGCCAAGCCCAGGGGGCAAACACCATATATTTT. It encodes CASSQAQGANTIYF.

This chain uses TRBV7-8 with TRBJ1-5; D is undetermined. CDR1 and CDR2 from the germline V gene are SGHVS and FQNEAQ. V was trimmed by 5 bases and J by 0 bases, leaving 5 bases between them. The CDR3 covers 13 residues. CDR3 amino acids: CASSPYSNQPQHF. The DNA for the CDR3 is TGTGCCAGCAGCCCCTATAGCAATCAGCCCCAGCATTTT.

Comments on this clone: At one end, the junction sequence differs from germline, possibly due to a read error. The chain joins TRBV18 to TRBJ2-1; 7 nucleotides align to TRBD2. The CDR3 covers 16 residues. Germline CDR1 reads KGHSH; CDR2 reads LQKENI. DNA of the CDR3: TGTGCCAGCTCCCCACTAGCGCCGAGCTCCTACAATGAGCAGTTCTTC. Translation gives CASSPLAPSSYNEQFF.

This clone was seen more than once but under ten times. The V call is TRBV7-9, the J call TRBJ2-1; perhaps TRBD1 as D (6 bases). V lost 3 bases and J lost 6, with 15 bases in between. The CDR3 has 15 amino acids. CDR1 is SEHNR and CDR2 is FQNEAQ in the germline V gene (reference sequence). The CDR3 DNA reads as TGTGCCAGCAGCTTTCGCCTGCAGGGGTCCAATGAGCAGTTCTTC. This encodes CASSFRLQGSNEQFF. The full variable domain, with the rest looked up from reference TRBV7-9 and TRBJ2-1, is DTGVSQNPRHKITKRGQNVTFRCDPISEHNRLYWYRQTLGQGPEFLTYFQNEAQLEKSRLLSDRFSAERPKGSFSTLEIQRTEQGDSAMYLCASSFRLQGSNEQFFGPGTRLTVL.

The chain uses TRBV2 and TRBJ2-7; 9 bases align to TRBD1. V dropped 3 bases and J dropped 1; count of bases not matched to a gene: 4. Per germline, CDR1 SNHLY and CDR2 FYNNEI. The CDR3 is made up of 15 amino acids. The CDR3 region is CASSDETGGSYEQYF. The CDR3 DNA is TGTGCCAGCAGTGACGAGACAGGGGGATCCTACGAGCAGTACTTC.

The chain recombines TRBV11-1 with TRBJ2-5; D unresolved. Germline V lookup: CDR1 SGHAT, CDR2 FQDESV (reference sequence). This CDR3 is 15 amino acids long. The ends were cut back, 1 base at V and 4 bases at J, with 13 bases in the middle. The CDR3 protein is CASSLEPRSPETQYF. For the CDR3, the DNA is TGTGCCAGCAGCTTAGAACCGAGGTCTCCAGAGACCCAGTACTTC.

The V gene is TRBV7-9, the J gene TRBJ2-3; 8 bases align to TRBD2. Germline loops: CDR1 SEHNR, CDR2 FQNEAQ (reference sequence). The CDR3 runs to 14 residues. J was trimmed by 0 bases and V by 11 bases; bases with no gene match: 7. The CDR3 sequence is CAGSGGPSTDTQYF. Here the CDR3 DNA reads TGTGCCGGTTCGGGGGGGCCGAGCACAGATACGCAGTATTTT.